A single sample gave rise to the 8 T cell receptor beta chains below, sequenced in a study of cytomegalovirus exposure and HLA in healthy donors. Sequenced by immunoSEQ multiplex PCR; TCRdb stores in-frame clones only, minus some. The sample includes hundreds of thousands of clones, around 87% of them seen just once. Sequenced sample: PBMCs. These receptors all stem from a man in his late teens or twenties in good health and CMV-seronegative.

This clone was seen just once. V usage is TRBV6-1 and J usage is TRBJ2-1; D gene uncertain. The length of the CDR3 is 15 residues. V lost 1 base and J lost 3, with 10 bases in between. Germline assignment: CDR1 MNHNS and CDR2 SASEGT. The CDR3 spells CASSEVRENYNEQFF. For the CDR3, the DNA is TGTGCCAGCAGTGAAGTGAGAGAAAACTACAATGAGCAGTTCTTC.

This clone was seen just once. The rearrangement joins TRBV4-1 to TRBJ2-3, with D possibly matching TRBD1 (5 bases). The germline CDR1 and CDR2 sequences are MGHRA and YSYEKL. The CDR3 sequence is 16 residues long. The V end lost 1 base, the J end lost 4 bases, and 15 bases lay between the germline ends. In DNA, the CDR3 is TGCGCCAGCAGCCAAGGGGCAGGGAAGCTTGCAGATACGCAGTATTTT. It yields the protein CASSQGAGKLADTQYF.

The count of this clone is one. V gene TRBV4-1 combines with J gene TRBJ2-3, with 7 positions matching TRBD2. Germline CDR1 is MGHRA and CDR2 is YSYEKL. The CDR3 consists of 13 residues. Trimming took 6 bases from V and 1 from J; bases not matched to a gene: 1. The CDR3 spells CASRGLGTDTQYF. Here the CDR3 DNA reads TGCGCCAGCAGAGGACTAGGCACAGATACGCAGTATTTT.

The V and J genes are TRBV5-4 and TRBJ2-5; D possibly corresponds to TRBD2 (6 bases). The CDR3 covers 15 residues. The V and J ends lost 4 bases and 2 bases respectively, with 15 bases between them. Germline V gene data show CDR1 as SGHNT and CDR2 as YYREEE (reference sequence). Written as DNA, the CDR3 is TGTGCCAGCAGCCTTACCGTACTAGCACAAGAGACCCAGTACTTC. This codes for CASSLTVLAQETQYF.

The rearrangement links TRBV9 to TRBJ1-2; D possibly corresponds to TRBD1 (6 bases). Germline loops: CDR1 SGDLS, CDR2 YYNGEE. V was clipped by 5 bases and J by 4 bases, with 15 bases between them. The CDR3 runs 14 residues. The CDR3 here is CASSPRGDSYGYTF. In DNA form, the CDR3 reads TGTGCCAGCAGTCCCAGGGGTGATAGCTATGGCTACACCTTC. Combining the CDR3 with reference TRBV9 and TRBJ1-2 gives the whole variable domain DSGVTQTPKHLITATGQRVTLRCSPRSGDLSVYWYQQSLDQGLQFLIQYYNGEERAKGNILERFSAQQFPDLHSELNLSSLELGDSALYFCASSPRGDSYGYTFGSGTRLTVV.

This chain links TRBV5-1 with TRBJ2-3; D gene unclear. The CDR3 has 14 residues. V lost 0 bases and J lost 1, with 6 bases in between. Germline-derived CDR1 and CDR2 are SGHRS and YFSETQ. CDR3 in amino acids: CASSLDLRTDTQYF. CDR3 coding DNA: TGCGCCAGCAGCTTGGACTTACGCACAGATACGCAGTATTTT.

This clone was seen only once. The V call is TRBV2, the J call TRBJ2-7, with 14 bases that match TRBD2. CDR1 SNHLY and CDR2 FYNNEI come from the germline V gene. The CDR3 is 15 amino acids. The trim removed 3 bases at V and 6 bases at J, leaving 4 bases unmatched. CDR3 coding DNA: TGTGCCAGCAGTGAGGGACTAGCGGGGGCCAGCGAGCAGTACTTC. This encodes CASSEGLAGASEQYF. The full variable domain, rest sourced from reference TRBV2 and TRBJ2-7, is EPEVTQTPSHQVTQMGQEVILRCVPISNHLYFYWYRQILGQKVEFLVSFYNNEISEKSEIFDDQFSVERPDGSNFTLKIRSTKLEDSAMYFCASSEGLAGASEQYFGPGTRLTVT.

The rearrangement links TRBV7-2 to TRBJ2-5; D is ambiguous. Between the trimmed V and J ends, which lost 6 bases and 4 bases, there was a span of 12 bases. Per germline, CDR1 SGHTA and CDR2 FQGNSA. The CDR3 totals 13 residues. The chain's CDR3 is CASSTIFRETQYF. Written as DNA, the CDR3 is TGTGCCAGCAGTACAATCTTCAGAGAGACCCAGTACTTC.